This T cell receptor (beta chain) was observed in a study of T cell changes during pregnancy in multiple sclerosis. Assay: immunoSEQ multiplex PCR; the TCRdb copy retains only in-frame clones and omits some. The table includes about 79,000 clones, just over 90% detected once. The germline V gene has CDR1 MDHEN and CDR2 SYDVKM. This CDR3 contains 14 residues. The V segment lost 8 bases and the J segment 2 bases; nucleotides outside the gene matches: 7. This clone was observed a single time. The rearrangement uses TRBV28 and TRBJ2-3; TRBD2 matches 7 bases. The receptor was isolated from a female donor with multiple sclerosis, enrolled in a pregnancy study. The sequences come from CD4+ T cells from peripheral blood mononuclear cells, collected in the second trimester of pregnancy. In nucleotides, the CDR3 is TGTGCCAGCGCAACGGGAGGAACCACAGATACGCAGTATTTT. Amino acids: CASATGGTTDTQYF.